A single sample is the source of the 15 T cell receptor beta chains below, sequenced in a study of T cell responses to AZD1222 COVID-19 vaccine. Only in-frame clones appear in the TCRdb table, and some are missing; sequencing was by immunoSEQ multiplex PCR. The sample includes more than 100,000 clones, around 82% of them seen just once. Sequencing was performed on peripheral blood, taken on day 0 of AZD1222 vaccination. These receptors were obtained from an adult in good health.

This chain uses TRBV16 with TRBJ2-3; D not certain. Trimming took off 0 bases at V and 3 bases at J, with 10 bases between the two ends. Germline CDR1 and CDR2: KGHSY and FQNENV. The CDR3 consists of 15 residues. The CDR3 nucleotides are TGTGCCAGCAGCCAATCAAACTACCCAACAGATACGCAGTATTTT. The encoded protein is CASSQSNYPTDTQYF.

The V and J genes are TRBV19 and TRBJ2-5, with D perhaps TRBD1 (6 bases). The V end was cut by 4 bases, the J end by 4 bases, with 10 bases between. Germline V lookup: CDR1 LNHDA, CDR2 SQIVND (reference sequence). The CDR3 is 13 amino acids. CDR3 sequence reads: CASSNTRGETQYF. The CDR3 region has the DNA TGTGCCAGTAGTAATACCAGGGGAGAGACCCAGTACTTC.

The CDR3 loop reads CASSSVNTGELFF. Here the CDR3 DNA reads TGTGCCAGCAGTTCAGTGAACACCGGGGAGCTGTTTTTT. This rearrangement joins TRBV28 to TRBJ2-2; no clear D. The CDR3 totals 13 residues. The ends were cut back, 4 bases at V and 1 base at J, with 4 bases in the middle. Germline V CDR1 and CDR2: MDHEN, SYDVKM.

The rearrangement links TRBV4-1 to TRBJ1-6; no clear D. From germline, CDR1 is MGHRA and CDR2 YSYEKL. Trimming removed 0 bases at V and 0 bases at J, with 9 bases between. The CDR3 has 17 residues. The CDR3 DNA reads TGCGCCAGCAGCCAAGAGGCAGGAAGCTCCTATAATTCACCCCTCCACTTT. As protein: CASSQEAGSSYNSPLHF.

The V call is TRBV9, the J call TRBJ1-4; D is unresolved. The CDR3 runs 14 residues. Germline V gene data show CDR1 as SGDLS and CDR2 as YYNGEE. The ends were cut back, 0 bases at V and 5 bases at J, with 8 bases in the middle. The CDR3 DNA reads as TGTGCCAGCAGCGTAGGTGTGGAGAATGAAAAACTGTTTTTT. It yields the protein CASSVGVENEKLFF.

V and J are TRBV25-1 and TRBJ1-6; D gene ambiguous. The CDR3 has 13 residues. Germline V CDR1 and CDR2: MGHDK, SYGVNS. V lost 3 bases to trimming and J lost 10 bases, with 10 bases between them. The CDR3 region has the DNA TGTGCCAGCAGTGAGCGCACAGCATCACCCCTCCACTTT. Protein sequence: CASSERTASPLHF.

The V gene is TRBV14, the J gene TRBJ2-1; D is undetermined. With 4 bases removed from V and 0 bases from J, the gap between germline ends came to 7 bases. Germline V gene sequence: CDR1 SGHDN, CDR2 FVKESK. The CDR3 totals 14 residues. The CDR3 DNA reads TGTGCCAGCAGCCCTTTCAGCTCCTACAATGAGCAGTTCTTC. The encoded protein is CASSPFSSYNEQFF.

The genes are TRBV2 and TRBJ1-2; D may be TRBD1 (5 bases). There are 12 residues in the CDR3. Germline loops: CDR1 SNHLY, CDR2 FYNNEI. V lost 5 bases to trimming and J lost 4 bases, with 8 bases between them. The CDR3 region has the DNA TGTGCCAGCAGTAGACAGAGCTATGGCTACACCTTC. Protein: CASSRQSYGYTF.

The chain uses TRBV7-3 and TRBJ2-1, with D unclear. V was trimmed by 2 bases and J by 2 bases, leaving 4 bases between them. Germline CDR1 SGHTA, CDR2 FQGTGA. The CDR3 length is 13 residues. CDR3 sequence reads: CASSLEPYNEQFF. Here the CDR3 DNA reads TGTGCCAGCAGCTTAGAACCCTACAATGAGCAGTTCTTC.

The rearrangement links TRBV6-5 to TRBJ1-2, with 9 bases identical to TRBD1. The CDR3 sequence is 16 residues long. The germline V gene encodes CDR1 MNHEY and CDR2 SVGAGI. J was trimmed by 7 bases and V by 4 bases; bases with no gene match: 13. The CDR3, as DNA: TGTGCCAGCAGTTCCCCAATATCCGGGACAGGGTCTGGCTACACCTTC. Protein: CASSSPISGTGSGYTF.

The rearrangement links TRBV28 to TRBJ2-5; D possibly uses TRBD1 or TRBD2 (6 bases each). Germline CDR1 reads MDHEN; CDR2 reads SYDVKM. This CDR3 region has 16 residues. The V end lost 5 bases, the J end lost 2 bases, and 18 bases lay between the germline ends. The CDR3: CASSLGRGAPQETQYF. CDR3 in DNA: TGTGCCAGCAGTCTTGGAAGGGGGGCTCCTCAAGAGACCCAGTACTTC.

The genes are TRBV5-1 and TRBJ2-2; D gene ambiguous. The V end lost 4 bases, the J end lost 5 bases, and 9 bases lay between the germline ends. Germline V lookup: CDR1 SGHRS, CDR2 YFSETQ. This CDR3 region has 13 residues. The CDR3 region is CASSTDRTGELFF. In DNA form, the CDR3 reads TGCGCCAGCAGCACGGACCGGACCGGGGAGCTGTTTTTT. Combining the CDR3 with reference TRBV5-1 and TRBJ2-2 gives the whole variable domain KAGVTQTPRYLIKTRGQQVTLSCSPISGHRSVSWYQQTPGQGLQFLFEYFSETQRNKGNFPGRFSGRQFSNSRSEMNVSTLELGDSALYLCASSTDRTGELFFGEGSRLTVL.

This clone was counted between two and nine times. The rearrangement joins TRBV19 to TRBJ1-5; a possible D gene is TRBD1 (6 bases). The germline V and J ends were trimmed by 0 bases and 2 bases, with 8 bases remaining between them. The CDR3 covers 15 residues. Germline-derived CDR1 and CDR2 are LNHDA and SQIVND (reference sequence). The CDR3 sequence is CASSIDTGRNQPQHF. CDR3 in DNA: TGTGCCAGTAGTATAGATACAGGGCGCAATCAGCCCCAGCATTTT.

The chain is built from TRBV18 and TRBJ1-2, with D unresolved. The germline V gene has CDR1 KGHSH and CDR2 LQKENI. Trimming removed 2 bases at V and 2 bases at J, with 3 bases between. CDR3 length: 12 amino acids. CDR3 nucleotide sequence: TGTGCCAGCTCACCAGAGAACTATGGCTACACCTTC. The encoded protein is CASSPENYGYTF. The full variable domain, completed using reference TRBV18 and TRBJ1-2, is NAGVMQNPRHLVRRRGQEARLRCSPMKGHSHVYWYRQLPEEGLKFMVYLQKENIIDESGMPKERFSAEFPKEGPSILRIQQVVRGDSAAYFCASSPENYGYTFGSGTRLTVV.

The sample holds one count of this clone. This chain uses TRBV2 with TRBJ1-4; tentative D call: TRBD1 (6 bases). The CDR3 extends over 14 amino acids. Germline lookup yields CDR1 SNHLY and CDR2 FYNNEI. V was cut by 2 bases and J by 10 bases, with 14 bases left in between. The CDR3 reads CASSERDIDRKLFF. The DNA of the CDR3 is TGTGCCAGCAGTGAACGGGACATTGATCGAAAACTGTTTTTT.